This T cell receptor (beta chain) was found in a study of PD-1 blockade in mismatch repair-deficient tumors. Looking at the study overall: Enrolled about 2012-2016, patients had progressing, pretreated mismatch repair-deficient cancers of 12 to 13 types.

Assay: immunoSEQ multiplex PCR; the TCRdb copy retains only in-frame clones and omits some. The sample contains tens of thousands of clones, 70% to 80% of which appear only once. The CDR3 runs 16 residues. With V trimmed by 2 bases and J by 2 bases, 3 bases remained unmatched. CDR1 and CDR2 (germline): MNHNY, SVGAGI (reference sequence). Three pembrolizumab responders had their TCRs sequenced. This specimen consisted of peripheral blood, obtained 4 weeks after starting pembrolizumab. This TCR derives from an adult with mismatch repair-deficient cancer. This chain uses TRBV6-6 with TRBJ2-4, with TRBD2 matching over 10 bases. CDR3 protein: CASSYGTSAPKNIQYF. The DNA of the CDR3 is TGTGCCAGCAGTTACGGGACTAGCGCCCCCAAAAACATTCAGTACTTC.